This passage covers 14 T cell receptor beta chains from one sample sequenced in a study of cytomegalovirus exposure and HLA in healthy donors. A multiplex PCR was run with 60 Vbeta primers and 13 Jbeta primers. The repertoire was sequenced with immunoSEQ multiplex PCR; TCRdb's copy has only in-frame clones and lacks some. Found here are roughly 130,000 clones, 70% to 85% of them singletons; the top ten hold approximately 1.8%. Sequenced input: PBMCs. All receptors come from a man in his forties in good health and CMV-seronegative.

V and J are TRBV18 and TRBJ1-6; 10 nucleotides agree with TRBD1. The CDR3 has 14 amino acids. Germline V gene sequence: CDR1 KGHSH, CDR2 LQKENI. After removal of 3 bases from V and 14 bases from J, the junction contained 7 bases not matched to a gene. The CDR3 loop reads CASSPQDRGVALHF. CDR3 nucleotide sequence: TGTGCCAGCTCACCGCAGGACAGGGGGGTGGCCCTCCACTTT.

This chain links TRBV28 with TRBJ2-1, with TRBD2 identical over 7 bases. Losses at the gene ends were 5 bases for V and 7 bases for J; bases not matched to a gene: 8. Germline-derived CDR1 and CDR2 are MDHEN and SYDVKM. This CDR3 has 14 amino acids. For the CDR3, the DNA is TGTGCCAGCAGTCCCCCGACTAGCCAGAATGAGCAGTTCTTC. As protein: CASSPPTSQNEQFF.

This chain uses TRBV29-1 with TRBJ1-4, with D maybe TRBD1 (6 bases). Germline CDR1 reads SQVTM; CDR2 reads ANQGSEA. The length of the CDR3 is 13 residues. V was shortened by 7 bases and J by 1 base, with 10 bases between the two germline ends. This chain's CDR3 is CSAEDRTNEKLFF. CDR3 bases: TGCAGCGCCGAGGACAGAACTAATGAAAAACTGTTTTTT.

The table lists this clone with a few counts. This chain links TRBV9 with TRBJ2-7, with 7 bases fitting TRBD1. The germline V gene has CDR1 SGDLS and CDR2 YYNGEE. The CDR3 loop spans 14 amino acids. With V trimmed by 0 bases and J by 6 bases, 6 bases remained unmatched. The CDR3 protein is CASSVVSQGREQYF. DNA of the CDR3: TGTGCCAGCAGCGTAGTGTCACAGGGGCGCGAGCAGTACTTC.

The chain is built from TRBV28 and TRBJ2-2; 8 nucleotides align to TRBD1. This CDR3 has 17 amino acids. Germline assignment: CDR1 MDHEN and CDR2 SYDVKM. V was pared by 5 bases and J by 0 bases, with 8 bases of the junction left unmatched. The CDR3 nucleotides are TGTGCCAGCAGTACAAGGACAGGGCCCGCGAACACCGGGGAGCTGTTTTTT. Amino acid sequence: CASSTRTGPANTGELFF.

This chain links TRBV7-8 with TRBJ1-1; D uncertain. The germline V gene has CDR1 SGHVS and CDR2 FQNEAQ. Trimming removed 0 bases from V and 1 base from J, with 9 bases in between. The CDR3 extends over 15 amino acids. CDR3 nucleotides: TGTGCCAGCAGCTTAGCGCTAGGCCAGAACACTGAAGCTTTCTTT. Encoded protein: CASSLALGQNTEAFF.

The chain recombines TRBV6-1 with TRBJ1-1; TRBD1 is a possible D gene (5 bases). The CDR3 loop spans 15 amino acids. Germline CDR1 MNHNS, CDR2 SASEGT. The V gene lost 2 bases and the J gene lost 1 base, with 11 bases spanning the gap. CDR3 bases: TGTGCCAGCAGTGAATTTGGCACAGGGAACACTGAAGCTTTCTTT. Translating it yields CASSEFGTGNTEAFF.

This clone was counted once. The rearrangement links TRBV11-2 to TRBJ2-5; 14 nucleotides agree with TRBD2. The CDR3 totals 17 residues. Germline-derived CDR1 and CDR2 are SGHAT and FQNNGV. Losses at the gene ends were 5 bases for V and 5 bases for J; bases not matched to a gene: 10. CDR3 DNA: TGTGCCAGCAGCCCCTGGACTAGCGGGGGGAGCCGGGAGACCCAGTACTTC. Its protein is CASSPWTSGGSRETQYF. The full variable domain, with the rest looked up from reference TRBV11-2 and TRBJ2-5, is EAGVAQSPRYKIIEKRQSVAFWCNPISGHATLYWYQQILGQGPKLLIQFQNNGVVDDSQLPKDRFSAERLKGVDSTLKIQPAKLEDSAVYLCASSPWTSGGSRETQYFGPGTRLLVL.

This clone was recorded a few times. The gene calls are TRBV13 and TRBJ2-5; D is unresolved. V dropped 1 base and J dropped 6 bases, with 9 bases sitting between them. CDR3 length equals 13 residues. Germline assignment: CDR1 PRHDT and CDR2 FYEKMQ (reference sequence). In DNA, the CDR3 is TGTGCCAGCAGCTTAGACGGTTTGAAGACCCAGTACTTC. This gives the protein CASSLDGLKTQYF.

This clone is a singleton in its sample. V is TRBV13 and J is TRBJ2-7; no clear D. The germline V gene has CDR1 PRHDT and CDR2 FYEKMQ (reference sequence). This CDR3 contains 13 residues. The V end was cut by 5 bases, the J end by 1 base, with 9 bases between. Here the CDR3 reads CASSTRDSYEQYF. The CDR3 region has the DNA TGTGCCAGCAGCACGCGAGATTCCTACGAGCAGTACTTC.

The J gene is TRBJ2-4, the V gene TRBV13; 7 nucleotides line up with TRBD1. Trimming removed 2 bases from V and 0 bases from J; junction bases left unmatched: 4. Germline V gives CDR1 PRHDT, CDR2 FYEKMQ (reference sequence). The CDR3 totals 16 residues. The CDR3 sequence is CASSLRGRQAKNIQYF. The DNA for the CDR3 is TGTGCCAGCAGCTTAAGGGGGCGCCAAGCCAAAAACATTCAGTACTTC.

Only a few counts were recorded for this clone. CDR3 region: CASSLGTSGRTNEQFF. The CDR3 DNA is TGCGCCAGCAGCTTGGGGACTAGCGGGAGGACTAATGAGCAGTTCTTC. This chain connects TRBV5-1 to TRBJ2-1, with 14 bases identical to TRBD2. J lost 7 bases, V lost 0 bases, and 3 bases had no gene match. Looked up from germline, CDR1 is SGHRS and CDR2 is YFSETQ. The CDR3 has 16 residues.

V and J are TRBV7-2 and TRBJ2-2, with TRBD1 matching 7 bases. From germline, CDR1 is SGHTA and CDR2 FQGNSA. The length of the CDR3 is 15 residues. Germline trimming cut 5 bases from V and 3 bases from J; bases unmatched to any gene: 6. CDR3 amino acids: CASSRRTGDTGELFF. The CDR3 DNA follows: TGTGCCAGCAGCCGTCGGACAGGAGACACCGGGGAGCTGTTTTTT.

This clone was found a few times. The chain combines TRBV5-1 with TRBJ2-5; 10 bases match TRBD1. CDR3 length: 14 amino acids. Germline-derived CDR1 and CDR2 are SGHRS and YFSETQ. The ends lost 5 bases at V and 5 bases at J; junction bases unmatched: 6. DNA for the CDR3: TGCGCCAGCAGTCAGACAGGGGGCGTGGAGACCCAGTACTTC. This gives the protein CASSQTGGVETQYF.